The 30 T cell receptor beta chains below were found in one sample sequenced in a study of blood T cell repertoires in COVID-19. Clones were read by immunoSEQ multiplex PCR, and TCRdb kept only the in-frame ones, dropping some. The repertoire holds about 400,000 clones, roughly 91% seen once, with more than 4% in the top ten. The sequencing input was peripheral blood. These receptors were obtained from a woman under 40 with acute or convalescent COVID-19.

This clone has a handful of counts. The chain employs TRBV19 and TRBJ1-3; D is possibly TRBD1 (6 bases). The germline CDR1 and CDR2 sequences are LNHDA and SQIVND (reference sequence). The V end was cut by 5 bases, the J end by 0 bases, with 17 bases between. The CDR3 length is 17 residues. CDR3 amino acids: CASSVRQATYSGNTIYF. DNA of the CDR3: TGTGCCAGTAGTGTACGACAGGCTACCTACTCTGGAAACACCATATATTTT.

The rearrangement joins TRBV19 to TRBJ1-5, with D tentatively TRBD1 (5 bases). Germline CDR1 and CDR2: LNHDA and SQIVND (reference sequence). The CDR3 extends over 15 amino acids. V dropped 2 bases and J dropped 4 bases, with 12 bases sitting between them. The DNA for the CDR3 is TGTGCCAGTAGTATAATGGACAAGGTAAATCAGCCCCAGCATTTT. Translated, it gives CASSIMDKVNQPQHF.

Here the CDR3 DNA reads TGTGCCAGCAGCTTATATGGCAGGACAGTCGATGAGCAGTTCTTC. Translating gives CASSLYGRTVDEQFF. This chain links TRBV7-3 with TRBJ2-1; possibly TRBD1 for D (6 bases). CDR1 is SGHTA and CDR2 is FQGTGA in the germline V gene. The CDR3 is made up of 15 amino acids. Trimming stripped 2 bases from V and 8 bases from J, with 16 bases between.

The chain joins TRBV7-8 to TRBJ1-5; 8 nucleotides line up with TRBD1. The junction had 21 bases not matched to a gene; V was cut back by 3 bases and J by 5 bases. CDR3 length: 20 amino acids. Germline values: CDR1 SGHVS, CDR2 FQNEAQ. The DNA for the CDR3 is TGTGCCAGCAGCTTCTTCCCCAGGGACAGGCGTAGGGCAATTGATCAGCCCCAGCATTTT. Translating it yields CASSFFPRDRRRAIDQPQHF.

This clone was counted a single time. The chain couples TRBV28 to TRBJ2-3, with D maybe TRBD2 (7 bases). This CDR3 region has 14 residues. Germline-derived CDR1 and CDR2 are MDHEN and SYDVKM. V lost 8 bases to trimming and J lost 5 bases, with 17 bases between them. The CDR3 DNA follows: TGTGCCAGCGGGGCGGGGGCCGTGGTAGATACGCAGTATTTT. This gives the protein CASGAGAVVDTQYF.

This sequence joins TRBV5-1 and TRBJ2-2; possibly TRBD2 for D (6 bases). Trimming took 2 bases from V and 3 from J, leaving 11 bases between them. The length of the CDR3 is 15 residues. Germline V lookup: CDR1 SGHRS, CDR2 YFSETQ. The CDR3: CASSFWGEDTGELFF. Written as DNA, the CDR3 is TGCGCCAGCAGCTTCTGGGGGGAAGACACCGGGGAGCTGTTTTTT.

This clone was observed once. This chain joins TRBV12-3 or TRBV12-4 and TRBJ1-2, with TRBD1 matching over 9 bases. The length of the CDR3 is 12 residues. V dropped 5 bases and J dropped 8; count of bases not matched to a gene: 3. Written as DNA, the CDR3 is TGTGCCAGCAGTCTTGACAGGGGGGGCTACACCTTC. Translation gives CASSLDRGGYTF.

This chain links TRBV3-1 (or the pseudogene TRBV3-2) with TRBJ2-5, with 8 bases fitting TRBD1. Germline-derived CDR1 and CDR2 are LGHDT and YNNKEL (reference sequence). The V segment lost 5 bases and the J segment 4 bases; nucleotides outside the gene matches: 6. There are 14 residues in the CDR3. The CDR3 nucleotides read TGTGCCAGCAGCTTCGGACAGGGTGGAGAGACCCAGTACTTC. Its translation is CASSFGQGGETQYF.

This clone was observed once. The chain's CDR3 is CASSPPKEAYWDEQYF. The DNA of the CDR3 is TGTGCCAGCAGCCCACCCAAGGAGGCCTATTGGGACGAGCAGTACTTC. This chain links TRBV7-8 with TRBJ2-7; TRBD2 might be the D (5 bases). CDR3 length: 16 amino acids. V gave up 5 bases and J gave up 5 bases, with 22 bases separating them. In germline, CDR1 is SGHVS, CDR2 FQNEAQ.

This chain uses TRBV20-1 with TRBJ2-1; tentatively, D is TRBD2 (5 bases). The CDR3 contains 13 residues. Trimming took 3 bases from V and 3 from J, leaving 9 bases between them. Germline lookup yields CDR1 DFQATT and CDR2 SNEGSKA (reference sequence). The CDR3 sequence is CSASSEGYNEQFF. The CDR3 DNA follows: TGCAGTGCTAGTTCTGAGGGCTACAATGAGCAGTTCTTC.

The DNA for the CDR3 is TGCAGCGTTGAACGATCGGGACTCCAGGTACAGTTCTTC. This encodes CSVERSGLQVQFF. V and J are TRBV29-1 and TRBJ2-1; possibly TRBD2 for D (6 bases). Between the trimmed V and J ends, which lost 2 bases and 13 bases, there was a span of 18 bases. There are 13 residues in the CDR3. Germline lookup yields CDR1 SQVTM and CDR2 ANQGSEA.

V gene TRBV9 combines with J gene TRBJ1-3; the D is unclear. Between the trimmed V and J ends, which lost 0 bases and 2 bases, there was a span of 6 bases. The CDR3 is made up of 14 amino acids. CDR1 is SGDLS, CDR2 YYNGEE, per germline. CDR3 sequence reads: CASSVGRPGNTIYF. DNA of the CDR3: TGTGCCAGCAGCGTAGGCAGGCCTGGAAACACCATATATTTT.

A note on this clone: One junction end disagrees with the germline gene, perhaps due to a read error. The CDR3 region has the DNA TGTGCCAGCTCATCACCGACGGAGGGTGAAAAACTGTTTTTT. It yields the protein CASSSPTEGEKLFF. This chain connects TRBV18 to TRBJ1-4, with D unresolved. The CDR3 is 14 amino acids. Germline V gene sequence: CDR1 KGHSH, CDR2 LQKENI.

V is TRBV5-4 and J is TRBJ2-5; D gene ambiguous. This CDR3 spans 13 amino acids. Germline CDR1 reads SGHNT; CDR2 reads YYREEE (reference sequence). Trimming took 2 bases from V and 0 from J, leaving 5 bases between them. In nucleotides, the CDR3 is TGTGCCAGCAGCTTAAGCAACCAAGAGACCCAGTACTTC. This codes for CASSLSNQETQYF.

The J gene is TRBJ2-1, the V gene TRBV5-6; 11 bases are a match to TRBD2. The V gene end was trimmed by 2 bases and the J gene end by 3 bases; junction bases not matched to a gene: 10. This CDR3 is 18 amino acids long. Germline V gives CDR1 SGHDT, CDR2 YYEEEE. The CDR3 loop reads CASSFQRLAGGGYNEQFF. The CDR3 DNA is TGTGCCAGCAGCTTTCAGAGGCTAGCGGGGGGTGGCTACAATGAGCAGTTCTTC. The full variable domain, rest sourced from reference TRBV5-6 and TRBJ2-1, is DAGVTQSPTHLIKTRGQQVTLRCSPKSGHDTVSWYQQALGQGPQFIFQYYEEEERQRGNFPDRFSGHQFPNYSSELNVNALLLGDSALYLCASSFQRLAGGGYNEQFFGPGTRLTVL.

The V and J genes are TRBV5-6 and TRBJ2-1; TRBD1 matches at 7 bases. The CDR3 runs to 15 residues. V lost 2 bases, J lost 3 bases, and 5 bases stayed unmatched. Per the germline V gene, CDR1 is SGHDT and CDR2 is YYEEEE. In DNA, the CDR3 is TGTGCCAGCAGCTTTTGGGACAGAGACTACAATGAGCAGTTCTTC. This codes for CASSFWDRDYNEQFF.

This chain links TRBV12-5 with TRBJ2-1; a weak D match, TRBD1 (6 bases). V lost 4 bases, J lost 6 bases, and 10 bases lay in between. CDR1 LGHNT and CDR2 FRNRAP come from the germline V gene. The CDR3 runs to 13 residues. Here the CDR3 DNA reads TGTGCTAGTGGTTCAGGGACATCCAATGAGCAGTTCTTC. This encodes CASGSGTSNEQFF.

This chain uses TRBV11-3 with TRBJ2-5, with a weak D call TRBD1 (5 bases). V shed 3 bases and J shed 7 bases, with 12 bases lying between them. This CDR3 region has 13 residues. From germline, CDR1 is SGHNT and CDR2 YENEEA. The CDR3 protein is CASSLEGEGTQYF. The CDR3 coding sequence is TGTGCCAGCAGCTTGGAAGGGGAAGGGACCCAGTACTTC. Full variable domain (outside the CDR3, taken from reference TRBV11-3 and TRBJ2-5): EAGVVQSPRYKIIEKKQPVAFWCNPISGHNTLYWYLQNLGQGPELLIRYENEEAVDDSQLPKDRFSAERLKGVDSTLKIQPAELGDSAVYLCASSLEGEGTQYFGPGTRLLVL.

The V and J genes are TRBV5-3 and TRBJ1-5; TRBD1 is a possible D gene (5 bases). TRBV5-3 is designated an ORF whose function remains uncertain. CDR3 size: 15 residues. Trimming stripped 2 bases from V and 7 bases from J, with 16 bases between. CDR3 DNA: TGTGCCAGAAGCTTTCGGACGCAGGGTTCACAGCCCCAGCATTTT. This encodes CARSFRTQGSQPQHF.

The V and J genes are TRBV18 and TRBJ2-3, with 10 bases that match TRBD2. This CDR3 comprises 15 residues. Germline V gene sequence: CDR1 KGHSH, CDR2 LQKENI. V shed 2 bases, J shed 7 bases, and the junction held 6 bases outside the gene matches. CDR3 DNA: TGTGCCAGCTCACCAACAATAGCGGGGGGCAATACGCAGTATTTT. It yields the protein CASSPTIAGGNTQYF. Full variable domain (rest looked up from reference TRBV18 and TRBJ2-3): NAGVMQNPRHLVRRRGQEARLRCSPMKGHSHVYWYRQLPEEGLKFMVYLQKENIIDESGMPKERFSAEFPKEGPSILRIQQVVRGDSAAYFCASSPTIAGGNTQYFGPGTRLTVL.

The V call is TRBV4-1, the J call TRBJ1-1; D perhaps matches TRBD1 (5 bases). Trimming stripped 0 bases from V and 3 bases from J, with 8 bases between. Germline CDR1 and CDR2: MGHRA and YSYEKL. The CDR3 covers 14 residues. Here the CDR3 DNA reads TGCGCCAGCAGCCAAGATGAAGGGGACACTGAAGCTTTCTTT. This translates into CASSQDEGDTEAFF.

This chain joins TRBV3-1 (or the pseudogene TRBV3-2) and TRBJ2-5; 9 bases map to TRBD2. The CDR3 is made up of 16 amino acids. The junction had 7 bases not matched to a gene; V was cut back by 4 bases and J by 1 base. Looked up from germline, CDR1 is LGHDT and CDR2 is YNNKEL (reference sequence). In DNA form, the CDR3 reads TGTGCCAGCAGCCTAAACGGCGGGGGGGCCCAAGAGACCCAGTACTTC. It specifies CASSLNGGGAQETQYF.

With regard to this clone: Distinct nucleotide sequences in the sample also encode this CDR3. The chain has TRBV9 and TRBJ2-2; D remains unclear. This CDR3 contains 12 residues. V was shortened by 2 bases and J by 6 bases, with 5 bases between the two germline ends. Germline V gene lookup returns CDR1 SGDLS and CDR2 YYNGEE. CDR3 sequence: CASSVSAGELFF. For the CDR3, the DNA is TGTGCCAGCAGCGTTTCAGCCGGGGAGCTGTTTTTT.

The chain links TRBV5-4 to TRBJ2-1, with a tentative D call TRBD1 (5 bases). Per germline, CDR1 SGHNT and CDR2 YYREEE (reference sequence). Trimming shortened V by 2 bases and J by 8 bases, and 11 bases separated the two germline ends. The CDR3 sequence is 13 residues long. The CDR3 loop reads CASSFQGSDEQFF. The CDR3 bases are TGTGCCAGCAGCTTCCAGGGTTCAGATGAGCAGTTCTTC. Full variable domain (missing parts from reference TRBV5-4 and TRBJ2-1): ETGVTQSPTHLIKTRGQQVTLRCSSQSGHNTVSWYQQALGQGPQFIFQYYREEENGRGNFPPRFSGLQFPNYSSELNVNALELDDSALYLCASSFQGSDEQFFGPGTRLTVL.

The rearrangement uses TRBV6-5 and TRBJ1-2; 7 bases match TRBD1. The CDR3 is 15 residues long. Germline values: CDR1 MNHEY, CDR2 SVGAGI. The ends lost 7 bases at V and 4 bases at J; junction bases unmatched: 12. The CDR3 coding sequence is TGTGCCAGCACTTTACTGGCAGGGGGAGTCTATGGCTACACCTTC. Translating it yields CASTLLAGGVYGYTF.

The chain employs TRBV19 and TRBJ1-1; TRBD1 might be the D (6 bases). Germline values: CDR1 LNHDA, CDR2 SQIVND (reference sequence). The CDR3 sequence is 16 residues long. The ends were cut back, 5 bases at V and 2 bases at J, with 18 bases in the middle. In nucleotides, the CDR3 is TGTGCCAGTAGTCCGCCTCATGGGACATTCAACACTGAAGCTTTCTTT. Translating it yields CASSPPHGTFNTEAFF.

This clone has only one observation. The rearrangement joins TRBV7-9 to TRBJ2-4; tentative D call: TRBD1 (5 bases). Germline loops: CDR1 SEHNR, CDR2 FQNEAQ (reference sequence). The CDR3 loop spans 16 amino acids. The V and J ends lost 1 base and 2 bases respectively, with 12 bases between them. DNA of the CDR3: TGTGCCAGCAGCTTAGGCGGTCAGGGAACCAAAAACATTCAGTACTTC. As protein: CASSLGGQGTKNIQYF.

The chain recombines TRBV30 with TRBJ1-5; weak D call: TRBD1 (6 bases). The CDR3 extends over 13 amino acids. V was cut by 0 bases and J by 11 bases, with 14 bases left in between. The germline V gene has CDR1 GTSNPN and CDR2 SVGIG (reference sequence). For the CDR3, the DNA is TGTGCCTGGAGTGTACAGGGAATCACGGCCCAGCATTTT. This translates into CAWSVQGITAQHF.

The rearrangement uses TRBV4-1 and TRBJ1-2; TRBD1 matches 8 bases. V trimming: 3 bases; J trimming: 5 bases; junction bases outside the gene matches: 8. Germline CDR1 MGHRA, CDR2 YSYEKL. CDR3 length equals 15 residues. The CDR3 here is CASSHDRGQPYGYTF. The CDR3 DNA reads TGCGCCAGCAGCCATGACAGGGGCCAACCTTATGGCTACACCTTC.

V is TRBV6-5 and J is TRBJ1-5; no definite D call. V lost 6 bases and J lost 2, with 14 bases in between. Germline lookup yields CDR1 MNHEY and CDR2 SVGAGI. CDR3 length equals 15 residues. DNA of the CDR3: TGTGCCAGCAGAACTGGGCTTGAGCGCAATCAGCCCCAGCATTTT. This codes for CASRTGLERNQPQHF.